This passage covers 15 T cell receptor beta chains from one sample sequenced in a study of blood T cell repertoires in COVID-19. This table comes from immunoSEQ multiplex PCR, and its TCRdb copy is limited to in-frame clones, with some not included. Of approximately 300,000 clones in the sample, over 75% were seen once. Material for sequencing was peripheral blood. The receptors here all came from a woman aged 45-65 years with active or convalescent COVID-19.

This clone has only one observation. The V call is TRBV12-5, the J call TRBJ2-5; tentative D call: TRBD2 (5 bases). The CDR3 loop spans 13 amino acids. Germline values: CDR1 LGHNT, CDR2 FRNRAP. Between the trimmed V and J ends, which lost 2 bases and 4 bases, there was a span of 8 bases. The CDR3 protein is CASGLPGGETQYF. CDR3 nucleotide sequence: TGTGCTAGTGGTTTGCCAGGAGGAGAGACCCAGTACTTC.

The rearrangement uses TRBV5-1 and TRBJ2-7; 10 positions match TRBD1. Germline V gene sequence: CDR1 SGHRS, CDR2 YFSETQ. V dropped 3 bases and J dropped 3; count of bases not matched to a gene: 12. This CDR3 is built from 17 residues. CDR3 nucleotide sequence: TGCGCCAGCAGCTCCCTTGGTGTGGGACAGGGGTTCTACGAGCAGTACTTC. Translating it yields CASSSLGVGQGFYEQYF.

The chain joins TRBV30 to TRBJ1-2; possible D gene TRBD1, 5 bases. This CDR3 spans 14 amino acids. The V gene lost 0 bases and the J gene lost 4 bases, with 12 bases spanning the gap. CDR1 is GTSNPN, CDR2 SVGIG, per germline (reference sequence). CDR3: CAWSVPGIVYGYTF. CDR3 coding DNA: TGTGCCTGGAGTGTACCAGGGATAGTCTATGGCTACACCTTC. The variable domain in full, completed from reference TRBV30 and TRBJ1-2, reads SQTIHQWPATLVQPVGSPLSLECTVEGTSNPNLYWYRQAAGRGLQLLFYSVGIGQISSEVPQNLSASRPQDRQFILSSKKLLLSDSGFYLCAWSVPGIVYGYTFGSGTRLTVV.

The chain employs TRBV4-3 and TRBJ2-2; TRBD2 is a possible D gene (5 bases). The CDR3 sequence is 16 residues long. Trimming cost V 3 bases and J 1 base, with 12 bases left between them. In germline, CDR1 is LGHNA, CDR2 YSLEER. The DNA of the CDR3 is TGCGCCAGCAGCCAGACACGAGGACTGAACACCGGGGAGCTGTTTTTT. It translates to CASSQTRGLNTGELFF.

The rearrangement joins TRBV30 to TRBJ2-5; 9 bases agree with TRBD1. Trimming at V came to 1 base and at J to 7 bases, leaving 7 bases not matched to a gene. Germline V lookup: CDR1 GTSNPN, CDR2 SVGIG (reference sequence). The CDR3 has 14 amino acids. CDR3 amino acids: CAWSGQGGLGTQYF. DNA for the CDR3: TGTGCCTGGAGTGGACAGGGGGGGCTTGGGACCCAGTACTTC.

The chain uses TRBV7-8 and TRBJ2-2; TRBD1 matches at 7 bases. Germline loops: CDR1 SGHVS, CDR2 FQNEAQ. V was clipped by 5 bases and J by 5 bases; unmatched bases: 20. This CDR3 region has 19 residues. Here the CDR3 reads CASSQRPQTTGSLTGELFF. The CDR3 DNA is TGTGCCAGCAGCCAGAGACCTCAAACGACAGGGAGCTTGACCGGGGAGCTGTTTTTT.

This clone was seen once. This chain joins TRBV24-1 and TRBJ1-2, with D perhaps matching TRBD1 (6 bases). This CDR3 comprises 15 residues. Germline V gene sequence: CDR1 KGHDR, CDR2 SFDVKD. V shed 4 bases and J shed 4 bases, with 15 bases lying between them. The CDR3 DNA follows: TGTGCCACCAGTGACCCGATCTGGGACATCTATGGCTACACCTTC. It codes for CATSDPIWDIYGYTF.

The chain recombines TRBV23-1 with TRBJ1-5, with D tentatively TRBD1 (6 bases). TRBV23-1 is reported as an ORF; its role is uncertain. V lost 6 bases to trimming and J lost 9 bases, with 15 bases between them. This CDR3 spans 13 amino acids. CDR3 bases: TGCGCCAGCAGGAGGGGGTCGGTCTGGCCCCAGCATTTT. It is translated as CASRRGSVWPQHF.

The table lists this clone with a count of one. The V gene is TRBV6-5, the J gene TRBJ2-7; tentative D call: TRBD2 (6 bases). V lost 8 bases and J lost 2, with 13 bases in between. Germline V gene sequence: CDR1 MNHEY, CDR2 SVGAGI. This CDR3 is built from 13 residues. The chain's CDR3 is CASGPDYAYEQYF. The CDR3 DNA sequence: TGTGCCAGCGGTCCGGACTACGCCTACGAGCAGTACTTC.

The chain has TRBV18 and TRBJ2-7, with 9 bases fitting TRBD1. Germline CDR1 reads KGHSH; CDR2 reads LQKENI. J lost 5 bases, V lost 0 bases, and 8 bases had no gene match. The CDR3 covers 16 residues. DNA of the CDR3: TGTGCCAGCTCACCACCTCTCGGGACAGGGTCCCACGAGCAGTACTTC. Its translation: CASSPPLGTGSHEQYF.

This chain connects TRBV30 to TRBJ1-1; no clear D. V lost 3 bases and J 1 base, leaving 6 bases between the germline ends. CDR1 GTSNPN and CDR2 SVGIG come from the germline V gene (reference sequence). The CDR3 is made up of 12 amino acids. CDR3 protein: CAWRRQNTEAFF. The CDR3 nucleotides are TGTGCCTGGAGAAGACAGAACACTGAAGCTTTCTTT.

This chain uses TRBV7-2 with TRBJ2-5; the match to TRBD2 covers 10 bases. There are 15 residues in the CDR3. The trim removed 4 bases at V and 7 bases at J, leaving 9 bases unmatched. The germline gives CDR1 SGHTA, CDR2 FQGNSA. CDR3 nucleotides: TGTGCCAGCAGCTCCACTAGCGGGGCCCTCGGGACCCAGTACTTC. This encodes CASSSTSGALGTQYF. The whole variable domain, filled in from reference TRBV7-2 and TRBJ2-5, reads GAGVSQSPSNKVTEKGKDVELRCDPISGHTALYWYRQSLGQGLEFLIYFQGNSAPDKSGLPSDRFSAERTGGSVSTLTIQRTQQEDSAVYLCASSSTSGALGTQYFGPGTRLLVL.

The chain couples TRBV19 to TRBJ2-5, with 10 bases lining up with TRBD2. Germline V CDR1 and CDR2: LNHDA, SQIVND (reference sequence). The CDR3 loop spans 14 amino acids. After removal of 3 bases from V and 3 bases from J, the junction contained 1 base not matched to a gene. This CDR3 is CASSILAGEETQYF. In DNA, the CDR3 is TGTGCCAGTAGTATCCTAGCGGGAGAAGAGACCCAGTACTTC.

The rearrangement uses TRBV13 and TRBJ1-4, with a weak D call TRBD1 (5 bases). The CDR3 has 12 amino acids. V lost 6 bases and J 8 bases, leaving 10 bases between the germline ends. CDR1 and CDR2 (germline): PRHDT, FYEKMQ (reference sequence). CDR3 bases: TGTGCCAGCAGAAGCGGGGCCGAAAAACTGTTTTTT. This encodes CASRSGAEKLFF.

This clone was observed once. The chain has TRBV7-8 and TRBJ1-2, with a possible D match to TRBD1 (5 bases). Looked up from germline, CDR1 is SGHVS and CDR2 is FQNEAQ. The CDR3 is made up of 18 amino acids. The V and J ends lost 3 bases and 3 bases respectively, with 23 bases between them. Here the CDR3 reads CASSFHKDGLIGDYGYTF. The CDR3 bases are TGTGCCAGCAGCTTCCATAAGGACGGCCTTATAGGGGACTATGGCTACACCTTC.